The 2 T cell receptor beta chains below were found in one sample sequenced in a study of shared clonotypes between healthy human individuals. Produced via immunoSEQ multiplex PCR; TCRdb's table is partial and in-frame only. The table has roughly 2,000,000 clones, approximately 95% seen once; the top ten hold 0.9% to 1.5%. Terminally differentiated effector memory CD45RA+ cells were excluded from the naive CD8 cells, which were CD45RO-negative and positively selected for CCR7. Sequencing used naive CD8+ T cells sorted from blood. The source is a man between 18 and 29 years old in good health.

This chain joins TRBV2 and TRBJ2-7, with 9 bases fitting TRBD1. The CDR3 runs to 15 residues. The trim removed 8 bases at V and 4 bases at J, leaving 12 bases unmatched. CDR1 and CDR2 (germline): SNHLY, FYNNEI. Written as DNA, the CDR3 is TGTGCCAGCCAGAGATCCGGGACAGGGATGTACGAGCAGTACTTC. Residues: CASQRSGTGMYEQYF.

The V gene is TRBV19, the J gene TRBJ2-2; 7 nucleotides agree with TRBD2. Germline V gene data show CDR1 as LNHDA and CDR2 as SQIVND (reference sequence). This CDR3 spans 14 amino acids. The J segment lost 6 bases and the V segment lost 5 bases, leaving 6 bases of the junction unmatched. For the CDR3, the DNA is TGTGCCAGTAGTGAACGGGGGGACGCCGGGGAGCTGTTTTTT. Encoded protein: CASSERGDAGELFF.